This TCR beta chain was observed in a study of blood T cells in healthy people across ages. Germline V gene data show CDR1 as DFQATT and CDR2 as SNEGSKA (reference sequence). This CDR3 has 15 amino acids. A second about 7 to 11 cycle PCR used barcoded and J-beta primers. TCRdb reprocessed the 5' RACE reads via MiXCR and lists one record per CDR3 protein. The sample lists some 1.4 million distinct CDR3 sequences, 40% to 50% occurring once. The sequencing input was blood. This TCR derives from a woman under 30 in good health. The chain couples TRBV20-1 to TRBJ2-4, with 12 bases matching TRBD2. The J call may be wrong; the DNA end is better matched by TRBJ2-7. The CDR3 sequence is CSALGLAGSTYEQYF. The DNA of the CDR3 is TGCAGTGCTTTGGGACTAGCGGGCTCGACCTACGAGCAGTACTTC.